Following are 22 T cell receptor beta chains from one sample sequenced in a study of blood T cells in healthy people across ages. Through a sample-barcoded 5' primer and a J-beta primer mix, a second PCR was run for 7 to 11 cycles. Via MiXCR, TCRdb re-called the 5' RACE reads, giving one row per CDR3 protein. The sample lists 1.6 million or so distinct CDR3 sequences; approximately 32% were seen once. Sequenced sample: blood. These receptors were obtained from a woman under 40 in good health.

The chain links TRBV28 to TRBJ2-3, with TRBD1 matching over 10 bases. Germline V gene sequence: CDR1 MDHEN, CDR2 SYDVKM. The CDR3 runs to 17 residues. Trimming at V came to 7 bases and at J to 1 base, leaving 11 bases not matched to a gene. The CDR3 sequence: CASNQPTGGYGTDTQYF. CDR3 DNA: TGTGCCAGCAACCAACCGACAGGGGGCTATGGCACAGATACGCAGTATTTT. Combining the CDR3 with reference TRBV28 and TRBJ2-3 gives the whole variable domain DVKVTQSSRYLVKRTGEKVFLECVQDMDHENMFWYRQDPGLGLRLIYFSYDVKMKEKGDIPEGYSVSREKKERFSLILESASTNQTSMYLCASNQPTGGYGTDTQYFGPGTRLTVL.

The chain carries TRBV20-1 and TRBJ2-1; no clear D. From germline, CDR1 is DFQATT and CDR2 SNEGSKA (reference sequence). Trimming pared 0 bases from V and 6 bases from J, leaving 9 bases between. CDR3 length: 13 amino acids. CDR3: CSARDQPGNEQFF. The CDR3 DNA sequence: TGCAGTGCTAGAGATCAGCCGGGCAATGAGCAGTTCTTC.

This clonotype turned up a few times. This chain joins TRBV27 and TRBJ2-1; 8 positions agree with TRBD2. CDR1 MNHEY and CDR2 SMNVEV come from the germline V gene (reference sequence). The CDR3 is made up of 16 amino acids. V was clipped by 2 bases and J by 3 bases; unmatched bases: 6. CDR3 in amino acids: CASSLIAGMNYNEQFF. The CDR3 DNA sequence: TGTGCCAGCAGTTTAATAGCGGGAATGAACTACAATGAGCAGTTCTTC.

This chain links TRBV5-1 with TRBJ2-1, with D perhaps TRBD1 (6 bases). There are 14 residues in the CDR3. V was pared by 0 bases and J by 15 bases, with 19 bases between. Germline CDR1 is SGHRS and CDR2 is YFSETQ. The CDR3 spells CASSLDRSRTDLFF. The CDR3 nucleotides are TGCGCCAGCAGCTTGGATCGCTCCAGGACAGATCTGTTCTTC.

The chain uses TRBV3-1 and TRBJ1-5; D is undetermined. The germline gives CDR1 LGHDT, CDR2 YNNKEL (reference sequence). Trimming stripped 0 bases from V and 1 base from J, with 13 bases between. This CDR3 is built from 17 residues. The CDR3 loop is CASSQDSPVYSNQPQHF. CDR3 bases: TGTGCCAGCAGCCAAGATTCACCGGTATACAGCAATCAGCCCCAGCATTTT.

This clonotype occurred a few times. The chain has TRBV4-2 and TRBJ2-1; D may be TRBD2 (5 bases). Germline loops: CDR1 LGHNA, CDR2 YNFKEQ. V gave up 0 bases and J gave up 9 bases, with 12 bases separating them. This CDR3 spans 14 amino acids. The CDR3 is CASSQELVGSEQFF. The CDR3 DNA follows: TGTGCCAGCAGCCAAGAGCTTGTGGGGAGTGAGCAGTTCTTC.

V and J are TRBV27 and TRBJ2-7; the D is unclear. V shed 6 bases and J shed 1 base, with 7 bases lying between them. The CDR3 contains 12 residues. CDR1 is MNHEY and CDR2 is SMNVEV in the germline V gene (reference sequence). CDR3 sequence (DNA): TGTGCCAGCAGGTCAGTGTCCTACGAGCAGTACTTC. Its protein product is CASRSVSYEQYF.

The DNA of the CDR3 is TGTGCCAGCAGCTCCCTCCCCGGGGAGCTGTTTTTT. Amino acids: CASSSLPGELFF. V usage is TRBV7-8 and J usage is TRBJ2-2, with D uncertain. CDR1 and CDR2 from the germline V gene are SGHVS and FQNEAQ. Trimming shortened V by 4 bases and J by 6 bases, and 6 bases separated the two germline ends. CDR3 length equals 12 residues. Using reference TRBV7-8 and TRBJ2-2 for the parts outside the CDR3, the full variable domain is GAGVSQSPRYKVAKRGQDVALRCDPISGHVSLFWYQQALGQGPEFLTYFQNEAQLDKSGLPSDRFFAERPEGSVSTLKIQRTQQEDSAVYLCASSSLPGELFFGEGSRLTVL.

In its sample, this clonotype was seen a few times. The chain's CDR3 is CASSQAGGVQPQHF. In DNA form, the CDR3 reads TGTGCCAGCAGCCAAGCAGGGGGTGTTCAGCCCCAGCATTTT. The V call is TRBV3-1, the J call TRBJ1-5, with TRBD1 identical over 7 bases. The ends lost 1 base at V and 6 bases at J; junction bases unmatched: 3. The germline V gene encodes CDR1 LGHDT and CDR2 YNNKEL (reference sequence). This CDR3 contains 14 residues.

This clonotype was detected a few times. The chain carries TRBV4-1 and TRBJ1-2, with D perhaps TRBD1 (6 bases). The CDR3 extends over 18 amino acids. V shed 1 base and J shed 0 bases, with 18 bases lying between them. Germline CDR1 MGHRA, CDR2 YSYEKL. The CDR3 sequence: CASSQVGGRYSANYGYTF. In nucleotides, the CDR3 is TGCGCCAGCAGCCAAGTCGGGGGGCGGTACTCAGCTAACTATGGCTACACCTTC.

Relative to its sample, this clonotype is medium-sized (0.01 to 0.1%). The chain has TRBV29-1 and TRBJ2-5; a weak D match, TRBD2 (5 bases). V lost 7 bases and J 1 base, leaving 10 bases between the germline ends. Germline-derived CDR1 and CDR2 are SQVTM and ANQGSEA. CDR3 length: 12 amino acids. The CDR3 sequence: CSGEEAQETQYF. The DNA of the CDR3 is TGCAGCGGAGAGGAGGCCCAAGAGACCCAGTACTTC.

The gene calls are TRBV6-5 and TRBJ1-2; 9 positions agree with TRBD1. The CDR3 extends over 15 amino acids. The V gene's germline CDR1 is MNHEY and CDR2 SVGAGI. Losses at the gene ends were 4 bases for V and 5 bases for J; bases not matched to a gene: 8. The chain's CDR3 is CASSWTGEVEYGYTF. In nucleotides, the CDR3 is TGTGCCAGCAGTTGGACAGGGGAAGTAGAGTATGGCTACACCTTC.

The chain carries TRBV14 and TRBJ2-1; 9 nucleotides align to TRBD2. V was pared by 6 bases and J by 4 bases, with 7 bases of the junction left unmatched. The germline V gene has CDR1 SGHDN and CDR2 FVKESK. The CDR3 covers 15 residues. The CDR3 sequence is CASSTSGRLYNEQFF. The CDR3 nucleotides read TGTGCCAGCAGTACCAGCGGGAGGCTTTACAATGAGCAGTTCTTC.

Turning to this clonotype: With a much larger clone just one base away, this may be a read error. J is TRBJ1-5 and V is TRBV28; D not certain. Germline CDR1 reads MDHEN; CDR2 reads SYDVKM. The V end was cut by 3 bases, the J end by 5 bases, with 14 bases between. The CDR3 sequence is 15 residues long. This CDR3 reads CASSFVDGNDQPQHF. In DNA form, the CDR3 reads TGTGCCAGCAGTTTCGTGGACGGGAACGATCAGCCCCAGCATTTT.

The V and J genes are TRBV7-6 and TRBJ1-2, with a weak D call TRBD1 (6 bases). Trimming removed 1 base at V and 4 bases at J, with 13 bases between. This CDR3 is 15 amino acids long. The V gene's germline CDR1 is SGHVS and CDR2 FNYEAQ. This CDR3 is CASSLGPGTTYGYTF. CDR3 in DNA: TGTGCCAGCAGCTTAGGCCCGGGGACAACCTATGGCTACACCTTC.

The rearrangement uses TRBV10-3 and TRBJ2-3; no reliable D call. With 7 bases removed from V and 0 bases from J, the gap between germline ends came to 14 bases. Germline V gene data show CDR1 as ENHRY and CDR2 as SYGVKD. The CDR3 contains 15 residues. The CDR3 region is CAINRDALSTDTQYF. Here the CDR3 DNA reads TGTGCCATCAATAGGGATGCCTTGAGCACAGATACGCAGTATTTT.

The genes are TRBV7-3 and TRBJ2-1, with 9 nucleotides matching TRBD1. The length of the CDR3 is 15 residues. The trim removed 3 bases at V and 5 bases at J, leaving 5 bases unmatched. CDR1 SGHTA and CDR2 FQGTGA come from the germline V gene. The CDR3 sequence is CASSFDRGTHNEQFF. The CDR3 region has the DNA TGTGCCAGCAGCTTCGACAGGGGGACCCACAATGAGCAGTTCTTC.

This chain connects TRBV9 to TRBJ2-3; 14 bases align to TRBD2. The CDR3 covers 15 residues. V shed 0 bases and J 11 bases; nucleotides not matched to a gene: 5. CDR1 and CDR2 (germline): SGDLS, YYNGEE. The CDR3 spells CASSVGGTSGGKQYF. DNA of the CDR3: TGTGCCAGCAGCGTAGGTGGGACTAGCGGGGGAAAGCAGTATTTT.

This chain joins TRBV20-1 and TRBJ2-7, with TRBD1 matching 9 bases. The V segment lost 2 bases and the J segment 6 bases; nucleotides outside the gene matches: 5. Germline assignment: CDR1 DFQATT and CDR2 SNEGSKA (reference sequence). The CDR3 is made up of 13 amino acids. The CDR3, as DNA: TGCAGTGCTAGAAGGGACAGGGTCGGCGAGCAGTACTTC. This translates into CSARRDRVGEQYF.

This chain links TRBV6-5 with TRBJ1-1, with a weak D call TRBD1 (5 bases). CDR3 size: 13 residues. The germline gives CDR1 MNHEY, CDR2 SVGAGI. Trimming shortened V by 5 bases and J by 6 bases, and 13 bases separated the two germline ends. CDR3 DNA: TGTGCCAGCAGTAGGGAAAAGGGGCCTGAAGCTTTCTTT. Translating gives CASSREKGPEAFF.

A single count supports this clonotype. CDR3 sequence: CASSSRTAMNTEAFF. The DNA for the CDR3 is TGTGCCAGCAGCTCGCGAACAGCCATGAACACTGAAGCTTTCTTT. The chain employs TRBV9 and TRBJ1-1; D gene uncertain. The CDR3 totals 15 residues. The germline V gene encodes CDR1 SGDLS and CDR2 YYNGEE. V lost 4 bases, J lost 0 bases, and 13 bases lay in between.

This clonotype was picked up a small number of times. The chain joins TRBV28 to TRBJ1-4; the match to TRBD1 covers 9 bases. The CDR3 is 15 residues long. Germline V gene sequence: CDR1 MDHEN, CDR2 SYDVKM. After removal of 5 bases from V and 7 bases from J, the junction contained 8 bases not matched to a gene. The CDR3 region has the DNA TGTGCCAGCAGTGTACAGGGGGCCGTTGGTGAAAAACTGTTTTTT. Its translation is CASSVQGAVGEKLFF.